This is a list of T cell receptor beta chains from one sample in a study of CD8 T cells in ankylosing spondylitis. TCRdb ran MiXCR on the 5' RACE reads and lists one entry per CDR3 protein. The sample lists 300,000 to 400,000 distinct CDR3 sequences, 20% to 25% occurring once. The specimen was blood, either unsorted or a sorted T cell fraction (not recorded which). The receptors here all came from a male donor with ankylosing spondylitis. CDR3s include the opening cysteine and the closing phenylalanine or tryptophan. Fields, in order: clone size, D gene, V gene, J gene, CDR3 DNA, CDR3 protein. A D gene is named only where the DNA matches it firmly. Size values are once, few and many counts, or a class for expanded clones, and some rows have none.

clone_size: few; d_call: NA; v_call: TRBV10-3; j_call: TRBJ2-7; cdr3_nt: TGTGCCATCAGTGAGACCAACGAGCAGTACTTC; cdr3_aa: CAISETNEQYF
clone_size: NA; d_call: NA; v_call: TRBV19; j_call: TRBJ2-7; cdr3_nt: TGTGCCAGTAAGGGGCAGGCGAGCTCCTACGAGCAGTACTTC; cdr3_aa: CASKGQASSYEQYF
clone_size: many; d_call: NA; v_call: TRBV29-1; j_call: TRBJ2-5; cdr3_nt: TGCAGCGCCCAGCCGCTCCAAGAGACCCAGTACTTC; cdr3_aa: CSAQPLQETQYF
clone_size: NA; d_call: NA; v_call: TRBV7-2; j_call: TRBJ1-4; cdr3_nt: TGTGCCAGCAGCCCATCCGGGCGGTTGGAAAAACTGTTTTTT; cdr3_aa: CASSPSGRLEKLFF
clone_size: NA; d_call: TRBD2; v_call: TRBV4-1; j_call: TRBJ2-1; cdr3_nt: TGCGCCAGCAGCCAAGATAGAGGACTAGCAACTCATGAGCAGTTCTTC; cdr3_aa: CASSQDRGLATHEQFF
clone_size: few; d_call: NA; v_call: TRBV5-1; j_call: TRBJ1-5; cdr3_nt: TGCGCCAGCAGCCCCGAACCAGCCCAGGGGCAGCCCCAGCATTTT; cdr3_aa: CASSPEPAQGQPQHF
clone_size: NA; d_call: NA; v_call: TRBV2; j_call: TRBJ2-3; cdr3_nt: TGTGCCAGCAGTGTGCGGCAGAGCACAGATACGCAGTATTTT; cdr3_aa: CASSVRQSTDTQYF
clone_size: NA; d_call: NA; v_call: TRBV20-1; j_call: TRBJ1-2; cdr3_nt: TGCAGTGCTAGCAAGTTAGCTAACTATGGCTACACCTTC; cdr3_aa: CSASKLANYGYTF
clone_size: few; d_call: NA; v_call: TRBV7-9; j_call: TRBJ1-5; cdr3_nt: TGTGCCAGCGGGACGGTTAATCAGCCCCAGCATTTT; cdr3_aa: CASGTVNQPQHF
clone_size: few; d_call: NA; v_call: TRBV7-2; j_call: TRBJ2-5; cdr3_nt: TGTGCCAGCAGCTTATTCGGGGAGCGCATAGAGACCCAGTACTTC; cdr3_aa: CASSLFGERIETQYF
clone_size: NA; d_call: NA; v_call: TRBV16; j_call: TRBJ2-2; cdr3_nt: TGTGCCAGCAGCCAATCCCGGTCGAAGAACACCGGGGAGCTGTTTTTT; cdr3_aa: CASSQSRSKNTGELFF